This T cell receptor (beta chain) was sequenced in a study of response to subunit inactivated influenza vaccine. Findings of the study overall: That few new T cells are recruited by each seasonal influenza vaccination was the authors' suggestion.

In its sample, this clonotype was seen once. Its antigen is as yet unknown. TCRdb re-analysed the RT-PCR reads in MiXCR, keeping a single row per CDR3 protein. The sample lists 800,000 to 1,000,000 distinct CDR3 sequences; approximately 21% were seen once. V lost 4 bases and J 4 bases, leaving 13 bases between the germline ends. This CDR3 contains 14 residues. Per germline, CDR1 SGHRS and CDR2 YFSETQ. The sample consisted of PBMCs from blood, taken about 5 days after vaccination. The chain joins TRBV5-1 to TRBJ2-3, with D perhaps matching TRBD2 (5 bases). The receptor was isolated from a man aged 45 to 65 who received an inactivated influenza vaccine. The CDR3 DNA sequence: TGCGCCAGCAGCGCCGGACTTGGGGCAGATACGCAGTATTTT. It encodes CASSAGLGADTQYF.